The T cell receptor (beta chain) under discussion was sequenced for a study of early T cells in non-severe SARS-CoV-2 infection. The germline CDR1 and CDR2 sequences are SGHRS and YFSETQ. The CDR3 has 13 amino acids. V lost 0 bases and J lost 3, with 3 bases in between. This clonotype was counted at least ten times. TCRdb re-derived calls from the 5' RACE reads in MiXCR, one entry per CDR3 protein. The sample holds about 20,000 distinct CDR3 sequences, 5.7% seen once. This receptor was identified in an adult who was a healthcare worker with PCR-confirmed SARS-CoV-2 infection or an uninfected control (not recorded which). Sample: whole blood, taken at baseline. V is TRBV5-1 and J is TRBJ2-2; D is undetermined. CDR3 coding DNA: TGCGCCAGCAGCTTGGGTTACACCGGGGAGCTGTTTTTT. It specifies CASSLGYTGELFF. Filled out from reference TRBV5-1 and TRBJ2-2, the complete variable domain reads KAGVTQTPRYLIKTRGQQVTLSCSPISGHRSVSWYQQTPGQGLQFLFEYFSETQRNKGNFPGRFSGRQFSNSRSEMNVSTLELGDSALYLCASSLGYTGELFFGEGSRLTVL.